This T cell receptor beta chain was recovered during a study of blood T cells in healthy people across ages. Broader study findings: Naive T cell percentage strongly correlated with TCR beta diversity.

The CDR3 is 12 amino acids. Germline V lookup: CDR1 SNHLY, CDR2 FYNNEI. V dropped 6 bases and J dropped 5 bases, with 11 bases sitting between them. For the second PCR, which ran for about 7 to 11 cycles, a sample-barcoded 5' primer and a J-beta primer mix were used. TCRdb independently ran MiXCR on the 5' RACE reads; one entry per CDR3 protein. The sample lists fewer than 2 million distinct CDR3 sequences, around 42% seen once, with more than 20% in the top ten. A remark on this clonotype: Its antigen is as yet unknown.

The sequencing input was blood. The sequence derives from a human donor in good health. The chain uses TRBV2 and TRBJ2-7; D possibly uses TRBD1 or TRBD2 (5 bases each). CDR3 region: CASRAGRDEQYF. The CDR3 DNA sequence: TGTGCCAGCAGGGCAGGGCGGGACGAGCAGTACTTC.